This T cell receptor (beta chain) was sequenced for a study of blood T cell repertoires in COVID-19. Study-level information: The analysed material was cDNA or gDNA that came from T cells, B-cell-depleted T cells, or PBMCs.

V gave up 4 bases and J gave up 4 bases; unmatched junction bases: 10. The CDR3 length is 16 residues. CDR1 and CDR2 from the germline V gene are SGHNT and YYREEE (reference sequence). Repertoires were generated with immunoSEQ multiplex PCR, while TCRdb's copy carries only in-frame clones and drops some. The profile covers approximately 53,000 clones, with roughly nine tenths appearing a single time and about 29% taken by the ten largest. V usage is TRBV5-4 and J usage is TRBJ2-1, with TRBD2 identical over 8 bases. The TCR comes from a human donor in a cohort sampled during active COVID-19. Specimen: peripheral blood. DNA of the CDR3: TGTGCCAGCAGCACTAGAGCGGGGGCCGGTTACAATGAGCAGTTCTTC. Encoded protein: CASSTRAGAGYNEQFF. Based on the CDR3 plus reference TRBV5-4 and TRBJ2-1, the full variable domain is ETGVTQSPTHLIKTRGQQVTLRCSSQSGHNTVSWYQQALGQGPQFIFQYYREEENGRGNFPPRFSGLQFPNYSSELNVNALELDDSALYLCASSTRAGAGYNEQFFGPGTRLTVL.